This entry lists 26 T cell receptor beta chains sequenced from one sample in a study of spatial heterogeneity in lung cancer. The time point was: sample taken at primary tumor resection. Without sorting, whole RNA was sequenced from tumor, nontumor lung or frozen PBMC. TCRdb ran MiXCR on the 5' RACE reads and lists one entry per CDR3 protein. The repertoire holds about 36,000 distinct CDR3 sequences, with less than 5.5% as singletons. This specimen was PBMCs, taken at surgery. The origin of the receptors is a female donor with early-stage non-small cell lung cancer.

This clonotype appeared a few times. The genes are TRBV2 and TRBJ2-1; D not resolved. In germline, CDR1 is SNHLY, CDR2 FYNNEI. The germline V and J ends were trimmed by 7 bases and 3 bases, with 13 bases remaining between them. The CDR3 runs to 14 residues. CDR3 coding DNA: TGTGCCAGCAATCCGTCCCCCAGCTACAATGAGCAGTTCTTC. Translated, it gives CASNPSPSYNEQFF.

This clonotype was seen many times. The chain combines TRBV5-1 with TRBJ2-3; D is possibly TRBD2 (6 bases). Germline CDR1 SGHRS, CDR2 YFSETQ. V lost 4 bases, J lost 0 bases, and 12 bases lay in between. The CDR3 sequence is 15 residues long. The CDR3 DNA reads as TGCGCCAGCAGCCGGGGCGGGATCAGCACAGATACGCAGTATTTT. Translation gives CASSRGGISTDTQYF. The whole variable domain, filled in from reference TRBV5-1 and TRBJ2-3, reads KAGVTQTPRYLIKTRGQQVTLSCSPISGHRSVSWYQQTPGQGLQFLFEYFSETQRNKGNFPGRFSGRQFSNSRSEMNVSTLELGDSALYLCASSRGGISTDTQYFGPGTRLTVL.

V and J are TRBV12-3 or TRBV12-4 and TRBJ2-2, with 10 bases fitting TRBD2. After removal of 10 bases from V and 8 bases from J, the junction contained 10 bases not matched to a gene. This CDR3 region has 14 residues. For the CDR3, the DNA is TGTGCCATCAGCGGGGGGGCCGAAACTGGGGAGCTGTTTTTT. Protein: CAISGGAETGELFF.

V gene TRBV20-1 combines with J gene TRBJ2-1; 9 bases agree with TRBD2. CDR3 length: 15 residues. Germline-derived CDR1 and CDR2 are DFQATT and SNEGSKA (reference sequence). J gave up 8 bases and V 6 bases, and 14 bases lay outside the gene matches. CDR3: CSAANSGSRGDEQFF. CDR3 bases: TGCAGTGCCGCCAATAGCGGGAGCCGGGGGGATGAGCAGTTCTTC.

The chain uses TRBV5-1 and TRBJ2-3; 12 bases map to TRBD1. The CDR3 extends over 14 amino acids. V lost 7 bases, J lost 5 bases, and 5 bases stayed unmatched. Per germline, CDR1 SGHRS and CDR2 YFSETQ. CDR3 in DNA: TGCGCCAGCTCCCGGGACAGGGGGCAAGATACGCAGTATTTT. Its protein is CASSRDRGQDTQYF. The variable domain in full, with the rest retrieved from reference TRBV5-1 and TRBJ2-3, is KAGVTQTPRYLIKTRGQQVTLSCSPISGHRSVSWYQQTPGQGLQFLFEYFSETQRNKGNFPGRFSGRQFSNSRSEMNVSTLELGDSALYLCASSRDRGQDTQYFGPGTRLTVL.

In its sample, this clonotype was seen many times. The chain recombines TRBV29-1 with TRBJ2-1, with a possible D match to TRBD2 (5 bases). Germline loops: CDR1 SQVTM, CDR2 ANQGSEA. Trimming shortened V by 8 bases and J by 15 bases, and 26 bases separated the two germline ends. The CDR3 contains 13 residues. CDR3 bases: TGCAGCATTTCCCCAGGACTTACTACTAATCCGTTCTTC. It translates to CSISPGLTTNPFF.

V usage is TRBV13 and J usage is TRBJ2-1; 8 bases are a match to TRBD2. In germline, CDR1 is PRHDT, CDR2 FYEKMQ (reference sequence). The CDR3 is 17 amino acids. V gave up 4 bases and J gave up 5 bases; unmatched junction bases: 13. The DNA of the CDR3 is TGTGCCAGCAGCTCCGCCGGAGAGCGGGGGACAAACAATGAGCAGTTCTTC. It translates to CASSSAGERGTNNEQFF.

This clonotype came up many times. The chain uses TRBV11-2 and TRBJ2-1; possibly TRBD2 for D (6 bases). Per germline, CDR1 SGHAT and CDR2 FQNNGV. The CDR3 has 16 residues. V was pared by 4 bases and J by 4 bases, with 17 bases between. In DNA, the CDR3 is TGTGCCAGCAGCTCCCTGGCGGGGTTAACTTACAATGAGCAGTTCTTC. This encodes CASSSLAGLTYNEQFF.

This clonotype was found a few times. The chain uses TRBV29-1 and TRBJ2-3, with 8 bases matching TRBD1. The CDR3 loop spans 16 amino acids. Trimming at V came to 0 bases and at J to 2 bases, leaving 7 bases not matched to a gene. In germline, CDR1 is SQVTM, CDR2 ANQGSEA. For the CDR3, the DNA is TGCAGCGTTGAAGATCGGGACAGGACCGTCACAGATACGCAGTATTTT. Translated: CSVEDRDRTVTDTQYF.

This clonotype has more than one count but fewer than ten. This rearrangement joins TRBV5-1 to TRBJ2-5; TRBD2 aligns across 9 bases. The CDR3 length is 15 residues. The J segment lost 5 bases and the V segment lost 4 bases, leaving 9 bases of the junction unmatched. Per the germline V gene, CDR1 is SGHRS and CDR2 is YFSETQ. The CDR3 nucleotides read TGCGCCAGCAGCAGGTCGGGACTAGCAGTGGAGACCCAGTACTTC. The encoded protein is CASSRSGLAVETQYF. Full variable domain (remainder filled in from reference TRBV5-1 and TRBJ2-5): KAGVTQTPRYLIKTRGQQVTLSCSPISGHRSVSWYQQTPGQGLQFLFEYFSETQRNKGNFPGRFSGRQFSNSRSEMNVSTLELGDSALYLCASSRSGLAVETQYFGPGTRLLVL.

This clonotype was seen repeatedly, ten times or more. V and J are TRBV6-2 or TRBV6-3 and TRBJ1-1; D not certain. CDR3 length equals 13 residues. The germline CDR1 and CDR2 sequences are MNHEY and SVGEGT. Trimming left V 4 bases short and J 1 base short, with 7 bases between. The CDR3 here is CASSLVPNTEAFF. As DNA, the CDR3 is TGTGCCAGCAGTTTAGTTCCGAACACTGAAGCTTTCTTT.

This clonotype was recorded at least ten times. The V gene is TRBV12-3 or TRBV12-4, the J gene TRBJ2-7; 9 bases line up with TRBD2. V shed 5 bases, J shed 0 bases, and the junction held 5 bases outside the gene matches. The CDR3 loop spans 15 amino acids. CDR3 sequence reads: CASSLLAGSSYEQYF. CDR3 coding DNA: TGTGCCAGCAGTCTTCTAGCGGGGAGCTCCTACGAGCAGTACTTC.

On this clonotype: This may come from a read error, since a much larger clone is one base off. The rearrangement uses TRBV7-9 and TRBJ2-5, with 9 bases lining up with TRBD2. This CDR3 has 15 amino acids. Germline CDR1 is SEHNR and CDR2 is FQNEAQ (reference sequence). The CDR3 sequence: CTSSPPGGREETQYF. CDR3 sequence (DNA): TGTACCAGCAGCCCCCCGGGCGGGAGGGAAGAGACCCAGTACTTC.

This clonotype occurred many times. The chain combines TRBV20-1 with TRBJ1-1; the D gene is possibly TRBD1 (6 bases). The germline V and J ends were trimmed by 3 bases and 1 base, with 12 bases remaining between them. The CDR3 covers 14 residues. CDR1 and CDR2 (germline): DFQATT, SNEGSKA (reference sequence). The CDR3 loop is CSAREGRGNTEAFF. For the CDR3, the DNA is TGCAGTGCTAGGGAGGGCAGGGGGAACACTGAAGCTTTCTTT.

This clonotype appeared many times. This rearrangement joins TRBV9 to TRBJ1-6; D is ambiguous. CDR1 is SGDLS and CDR2 is YYNGEE in the germline V gene. V lost 5 bases to trimming and J lost 4 bases, with 7 bases between them. There are 13 residues in the CDR3. CDR3 DNA sequence: TGTGCCAGCAGGACGGATTATAATTCACCCCTCCACTTT. Its protein product is CASRTDYNSPLHF. The full variable domain, rest sourced from reference TRBV9 and TRBJ1-6, is DSGVTQTPKHLITATGQRVTLRCSPRSGDLSVYWYQQSLDQGLQFLIQYYNGEERAKGNILERFSAQQFPDLHSELNLSSLELGDSALYFCASRTDYNSPLHFGNGTRLTVT.

At least ten counts were recorded for this clonotype. The chain joins TRBV12-3 or TRBV12-4 to TRBJ2-1; D gene uncertain. V gave up 2 bases and J gave up 8 bases, with 13 bases separating them. This CDR3 has 14 residues. The CDR3 spells CASSLLVSGDEQFF. The CDR3 DNA reads TGTGCCAGCAGTTTACTCGTGTCGGGTGATGAGCAGTTCTTC.

This clonotype was seen at least ten times. V and J are TRBV20-1 and TRBJ2-5; 7 nucleotides match TRBD2. Germline V gives CDR1 DFQATT, CDR2 SNEGSKA (reference sequence). Trimming cost V 0 bases and J 5 bases; bases outside gene matches: 6. The CDR3 extends over 14 amino acids. As DNA, the CDR3 is TGCAGTGCTAGAGATCGCCGCGGGGGTGAGACCCAGTACTTC. Translated, it gives CSARDRRGGETQYF.

In this sample, this clonotype turned up many times. The V call is TRBV7-2, the J call TRBJ1-1, with D possibly TRBD1 on 6 matching bases. The ends were cut back, 0 bases at V and 0 bases at J, with 8 bases in the middle. Germline CDR1 is SGHTA and CDR2 is FQGNSA. The CDR3 is made up of 15 amino acids. CDR3 loop: CASSLARTVNTEAFF. CDR3 coding DNA: TGTGCCAGCAGCTTAGCGAGGACAGTGAACACTGAAGCTTTCTTT.

Many counts were recorded for this clonotype. The chain couples TRBV7-8 to TRBJ2-7; unclear D gene. Looked up from germline, CDR1 is SGHVS and CDR2 is FQNEAQ. Trimming shortened V by 4 bases and J by 5 bases, and 15 bases separated the two germline ends. The CDR3 is 14 residues long. CDR3 region: CASSSTDAHDEQYF. DNA for the CDR3: TGTGCCAGCAGCTCTACCGACGCTCACGACGAGCAGTACTTC.

By share, this clonotype counts as medium-sized. This chain links TRBV11-2 with TRBJ2-2; TRBD1 matches at 9 bases. Germline V gene data show CDR1 as SGHAT and CDR2 as FQNNGV. The CDR3 is 15 residues long. The V gene end was trimmed by 4 bases and the J gene end by 6 bases; junction bases not matched to a gene: 6. CDR3: CASSSIRDRAGELFF. The CDR3, as DNA: TGTGCCAGCAGCTCGATCCGGGACAGGGCCGGGGAGCTGTTTTTT.

This clonotype was seen once. This rearrangement joins TRBV12-3 or TRBV12-4 to TRBJ2-3; D ambiguous. The CDR3 extends over 15 amino acids. Trimming cost V 1 base and J 1 base, with 9 bases left between them. DNA of the CDR3: TGTGCCAGCAGTTTAGGGGCTGTCCGCACAGATACGCAGTATTTT. Its protein product is CASSLGAVRTDTQYF.

This clonotype was seen more than once but under ten times. DNA of the CDR3: TGCGCCAGCAGCTCCGACAGGGGAGAGTACACCTTC. Residues: CASSSDRGEYTF. V is TRBV5-1 and J is TRBJ1-2; 8 bases line up with TRBD1. V lost 3 bases to trimming and J lost 11 bases; unmatched junction nucleotides: 6. The CDR3 length is 12 residues. Germline V lookup: CDR1 SGHRS, CDR2 YFSETQ.

This clonotype was counted many times. The rearrangement links TRBV5-1 to TRBJ2-3, with D unresolved. V dropped 0 bases and J dropped 4 bases, with 6 bases sitting between them. The CDR3 runs to 13 residues. Germline CDR1 is SGHRS and CDR2 is YFSETQ. CDR3 amino acids: CASSLVPPDTQYF. As DNA, the CDR3 is TGCGCCAGCAGCTTGGTGCCCCCAGATACGCAGTATTTT.

CDR3 residues: CASSIRSSGTSSYEQYF. The CDR3 nucleotides are TGTGCCAGTAGTATAAGGTCTTCAGGGACCAGCTCCTACGAGCAGTACTTC. The V gene is TRBV19, the J gene TRBJ2-7, with D perhaps being TRBD1 or TRBD2 (5 bases each). This CDR3 region has 17 residues. CDR1 is LNHDA, CDR2 SQIVND, per germline (reference sequence). Trimming removed 2 bases at V and 0 bases at J, with 17 bases between. The full variable domain, rest sourced from reference TRBV19 and TRBJ2-7, is DGGITQSPKYLFRKEGQNVTLSCEQNLNHDAMYWYRQDPGQGLRLIYYSQIVNDFQKGDIAEGYSVSREKKESFPLTVTSAQKNPTAFYLCASSIRSSGTSSYEQYFGPGTRLTVT.

V gene TRBV12-3 or TRBV12-4 combines with J gene TRBJ2-2, with 7 positions matching TRBD2. The length of the CDR3 is 18 residues. Losses at the gene ends were 5 bases for V and 1 base for J; bases not matched to a gene: 13. CDR3 nucleotide sequence: TGTGCCAGCAGTGGCACAAGGGCGAGCGGGAAGAACACCGGGGAGCTGTTTTTT. Residues: CASSGTRASGKNTGELFF.

This clonotype was seen a few times. The rearrangement links TRBV20-1 to TRBJ2-5; the D gene is possibly TRBD1 (5 bases). Germline CDR1 is DFQATT and CDR2 is SNEGSKA (reference sequence). V was pared by 3 bases and J by 0 bases, with 17 bases between. The CDR3 covers 16 residues. The DNA for the CDR3 is TGCAGTGCTAGTAGGGGTTCTGGCCCGTACCAAGAGACCCAGTACTTC. It encodes CSASRGSGPYQETQYF.